This TCR beta chain was captured by sequencing in a study of PD-1 blockade in mismatch repair-deficient tumors. Overall study: Patients had approximately 12 mismatch repair-deficient cancer types, all previously treated and progressing.

For this clone: Its antigen is still unknown.

Sequencing used immunoSEQ multiplex PCR; TCRdb keeps in-frame clones, though not all of them. Of some 130,000 clones in the sample, around nine tenths are singletons; the top ten hold 12%. The CDR3 is 14 amino acids. The germline gives CDR1 WSHSY, CDR2 SAAADI. V lost 1 base and J 1 base, leaving 4 bases between the germline ends. All patients were mismatch repair deficient, assessed by either PCR or immunohistochemistry. Three pembrolizumab responders had their TCRs sequenced. Whole-study findings and limits: Rapid post-treatment expansion, then contraction, generally preceding radiologic response, marked tumor-resident clones.

V and J are TRBV10-2 and TRBJ2-2; D gene ambiguous. The sequencing used peripheral blood, collected approximately 70 weeks after starting pembrolizumab. The TCR sequence derives from an adult with mismatch repair-deficient cancer. CDR3 sequence: CASSEYRNTGELFF. In nucleotides, the CDR3 is TGCGCCAGCAGTGAGTACAGGAACACCGGGGAGCTGTTTTTT.